One and the same sample provided the 10 T cell receptor beta chains below, sequenced in a study of shared clonotypes between healthy human individuals. Clones were read by immunoSEQ multiplex PCR, and TCRdb kept only the in-frame ones, dropping some. The sample has approximately 1,500,000 clones, over 95% seen once. Source material: naive CD4+ T cells sorted from blood. The subset was: CD45RA+ positively selected. All receptors come from a man aged 25 to 40 in good health.

The V and J genes are TRBV25-1 and TRBJ2-7; D remains unclear. The CDR3 consists of 13 residues. Germline V lookup: CDR1 MGHDK, CDR2 SYGVNS. The V gene lost 2 bases and the J gene lost 9 bases, with 14 bases spanning the gap. The CDR3 coding sequence is TGTGCCAGCAGTGAACCGGCCCCACAGAGGCAGTACTTC. Translating gives CASSEPAPQRQYF.

This chain joins TRBV4-2 and TRBJ2-7, with D possibly TRBD2 on 5 matching bases. Germline V gene data show CDR1 as LGHNA and CDR2 as YNFKEQ. Trimming took off 0 bases at V and 2 bases at J, with 11 bases between the two ends. There are 15 residues in the CDR3. CDR3 sequence: CASSQDARATYEQYF. In nucleotides, the CDR3 is TGTGCCAGCAGCCAAGATGCGCGGGCTACCTACGAGCAGTACTTC.

Here the CDR3 DNA reads TGTGCCAGTAGCCCGCAGGACGCCTCCTACGAGCAGTACTTC. Amino acids: CASSPQDASYEQYF. This chain joins TRBV19 and TRBJ2-7; no firm D call. Germline V gene sequence: CDR1 LNHDA, CDR2 SQIVND (reference sequence). CDR3 length: 14 amino acids. V was shortened by 6 bases and J by 0 bases, with 12 bases between the two germline ends.

The CDR3 loop reads CASSSGFYEKLFF. CDR3 DNA: TGTGCCAGCAGCTCAGGTTTCTACGAAAAACTGTTTTTT. The chain couples TRBV7-9 to TRBJ1-4; D call uncertain. The CDR3 spans 13 residues. Trimming left V 4 bases short and J 8 bases short, with 11 bases between. Germline V gene data show CDR1 as SEHNR and CDR2 as FQNEAQ (reference sequence).

The gene calls are TRBV10-3 and TRBJ1-2, with a tentative D call TRBD1 (6 bases). There are 14 residues in the CDR3. The V and J ends lost 2 bases and 1 base respectively, with 8 bases between them. CDR1 is ENHRY and CDR2 is SYGVKD in the germline V gene. Written as DNA, the CDR3 is TGTGCCATCAGTGAGACAGGGATTAACTATGGCTACACCTTC. Translating gives CAISETGINYGYTF.

This sequence joins TRBV14 and TRBJ2-1; 9 bases match TRBD2. V dropped 4 bases and J dropped 2; count of bases not matched to a gene: 6. This CDR3 is 16 amino acids long. Germline loops: CDR1 SGHDN, CDR2 FVKESK. Here the CDR3 reads CASSRRLAEAYNEQFF. CDR3 coding DNA: TGTGCCAGCAGCCGCCGACTAGCGGAGGCCTACAATGAGCAGTTCTTC.

V is TRBV6-1 and J is TRBJ1-4; TRBD1 matches 9 bases. Germline V gene lookup returns CDR1 MNHNS and CDR2 SASEGT. The CDR3 totals 15 residues. V shed 1 base and J 7 bases; nucleotides not matched to a gene: 4. The DNA for the CDR3 is TGTGCCAGCAGTGAAGACCAGGGACAGGGTGAAAAACTGTTTTTT. Its translation: CASSEDQGQGEKLFF.

The chain couples TRBV9 to TRBJ2-7; 8 bases are a match to TRBD1. Germline V lookup: CDR1 SGDLS, CDR2 YYNGEE. The CDR3 spans 16 residues. V was clipped by 0 bases and J by 2 bases; unmatched bases: 7. CDR3 region: CASSVGPGGTAYEQYF. The CDR3 nucleotides read TGTGCCAGCAGCGTAGGACCAGGGGGCACGGCCTACGAGCAGTACTTC.

The V call is TRBV5-1, the J call TRBJ1-5; TRBD1 might be the D (6 bases). Germline V gene lookup returns CDR1 SGHRS and CDR2 YFSETQ. The CDR3 contains 17 residues. V was shortened by 0 bases and J by 4 bases, with 17 bases between the two germline ends. The CDR3 nucleotides are TGCGCCAGCAGCTTGGAGGCACAGGGAAAGGAGAATCAGCCCCAGCATTTT. Residues: CASSLEAQGKENQPQHF. The variable domain in full, completed from reference TRBV5-1 and TRBJ1-5, reads KAGVTQTPRYLIKTRGQQVTLSCSPISGHRSVSWYQQTPGQGLQFLFEYFSETQRNKGNFPGRFSGRQFSNSRSEMNVSTLELGDSALYLCASSLEAQGKENQPQHFGDGTRLSIL.

This clone showed up just a few times. V is TRBV6-6 and J is TRBJ1-3; D remains ambiguous. CDR1 is MNHNY, CDR2 SVGAGI, per germline (reference sequence). The CDR3 runs to 13 residues. Trimming removed 5 bases at V and 0 bases at J, with 5 bases between. CDR3 in amino acids: CASSQDSGNTIYF. DNA of the CDR3: TGTGCCAGCAGTCAAGACTCTGGAAACACCATATATTTT.